The following is a T cell receptor (beta chain) sequence with its context. This clonotype appeared a few times. Its antigen remains unidentified. Base-call qualities are not available, and no considerably larger clone is one nucleotide away. This sample was taken from a study of identical twins (TCRdb year 2016). The study in broad terms: To test whether fetal clonotypes persist, the study used deep sequencing on TCR alpha and beta repertoires from monozygotic twins, unrelated adults of various ages, and cord blood. Replicate twin experiments were performed at different times using different library preparation protocols to rule out contamination. The investigation overall reported the following: Abundant cord blood beta clonotypes had fewer insertions, young adult naive repertoires showed a similar but weaker trend, and memory repertoires showed no such trend. Because the same donors could not be followed over many years, the conclusions depended on cross-sectional statistical analysis. Recombination models systematically underestimated out-of-frame TCR alpha sharing in monozygotic twins but agreed with sharing between unrelated individuals. Compared with coincidental sharing between unrelated individuals, an excess of low generation-probability sequences was observed among out-of-frame TCR alpha sequences shared between twins. A weaker excess of twin sharing was found in beta out-of-frame sequences because the signal-to-noise ratio was lowered by fewer shared sequences. Invariant T cells such as MAIT and iNKT could partly confound zero-insertion analyses, although diverse VJ usage argued against such confounding for most clonotypes.

The germline V and J ends show losses of 5 bases and 8 bases respectively, and no gene match explains 22 bases of the junction. Measured from the cysteine to the phenylalanine, the CDR3 is 19 residues long. The DNA shown is the 57-base CDR3, in frame from base 1. Taken from the germline V gene, the CDR1 and CDR2 loops are SGHVS and FQNEAQ. Every donor was a healthy Caucasian. Three pairs of female monozygotic twins, all aged about 18 to 29 years, made up the twin cohort. Peripheral blood mononuclear cells were used as the source from which RNA for TCR libraries was isolated. The library came from 5' RACE. TCRdb names Illumina HiSeq 2000 as the instrument used. A universal primer binding site was added through template switching, and the final cDNA carried a unique molecular identifier so that TCR cDNA molecules could be counted accurately. Specific primers in the conserved constant-segment region were used to synthesize first-strand cDNA for the TCR alpha and beta chains. To control for contamination, every cDNA library carried two barcodes: a SMART-Mk sample barcode plus Illumina barcodes. TruSeq adapter sequences and Illumina sample barcodes were added in two successive PCR steps. Sequencing of the TCR alpha and beta cDNA libraries was done on the Illumina HiSeq platform using custom primers. The paper's data handling went like this. MiGEC was used to process raw reads and extract unique molecular identifiers, and MiXCR was used to find CDR3 positions. Recombination models were inferred per individual with the repgenHMM and IGoR tools using an EM algorithm. The tcR package in R was used for shared clonotype analysis, with sharing normalized by the product of cloneset sizes. To study raw recombination free of thymic and clonal selection effects, out-of-frame nonproductive sequences were analyzed. Using fastp trimming at Q25 and MiXCR clonotype assembly, TCRdb reanalyzed the public sequencing data and kept in-frame beta chains. Here each entry gathers all rows of one CDR3 protein and keeps the most common genes and DNA. The authors' filters were not applied to this entry. For this sample the table gives approximately 680,000 distinct CDR3 sequences, of which 7.1% were detected only once. The ten largest clones add up to 1.6% of the sample.

The data were also submitted as part of a second study, on yellow fever vaccine responses in identical twins. As described in the second report: The authors reported that the T cell response to vaccination in identical twins appeared partly convergent and partly personalized. The study precisely tracked vaccine-responding T cell clones in identical twins.

The chain was built from TRBV7-8 and TRBJ2-2; 8 bases in the middle match TRBD1. This TCR derives from a woman younger than 30 in good health. Sequences were obtained from PBMCs. The sequenced DNA is TGTGCCAGCAGCCTTGGGCCCGAGAGACCGACAGGGGCGGAGGGGGAGCTGTTTTTT. This codes for CASSLGPERPTGAEGELFF. Beyond the CDR3, the reference TRBV7-8 and TRBJ2-2 genes provide the residues; the full variable domain reads: GAGVSQSPRYKVAKRGQDVALRCDPISGHVSLFWYQQALGQGPEFLTYFQNEAQLDKSGLPSDRFFAERPEGSVSTLKIQRTQQEDSAVYLCASSLGPERPTGAEGELFFGEGSRLTVL.